These T cell receptor beta chains were read from a single sample in a study of blood T cell repertoires in COVID-19. Assay used: immunoSEQ multiplex PCR; TCRdb lists only in-frame clones, some missing. The data hold around 140,000 clones, with 75% to 90% observed a single time. Material: peripheral blood. All receptors derive from a man in his sixties with active or convalescent COVID-19. CDR3s include the opening cysteine and the closing phenylalanine or tryptophan. D genes are given only for firm matches. The size of a clone is reported for some rows only, either as once, few or many, or as a class for expanded clones.

>TRBV7-8|NA|TRBJ2-5|TRBD1
TGTGCCAGCAGCTCACAGGGGGCAGAGACCCAGTACTTC
CASSSQGAETQYF
>TRBV5-1|NA|TRBJ1-2|TRBD1
TGCGCCAGCAGCCCGGGACAGGCCTATGGCTACACCTTC
CASSPGQAYGYTF
>TRBV5-4|NA|TRBJ1-4|NA
TGTGCCAGCAGCTTGGGTCAGGAAAAACTGTTTTTT
CASSLGQEKLFF
>TRBV5-6|NA|TRBJ1-2|NA
TGTGCCAGCAGCTTGGTCGGGAGACAGTCTTTCTATGGCTACACCTTC
CASSLVGRQSFYGYTF
>TRBV27|NA|TRBJ2-7|NA
TGTGCCAGCAGGGAAAGGCGGGAGCAGTACTTC
CASRERREQYF
>TRBV21-1|NA|TRBJ2-2|NA
TGTGCCAGCAGCAAGGCCCGAAAAGCGGGGGAGAACACCGGGGAGCTGTTTTTT
CASSKARKAGENTGELFF
>TRBV27|NA|TRBJ2-7|TRBD2
TGTGCCAGCTCCCGGGCGGGGGCCTACGAGCAGTACTTC
CASSRAGAYEQYF
>TRBV15|NA|TRBJ1-4|TRBD1
TGTGCCACCCACCGGGACAGGGGTGAAAAACTGTTTTTT
CATHRDRGEKLFF
>TRBV25-1|NA|TRBJ1-1|NA
TGTGCCAGCAGTGGGAGGGGAGGGACTGAAGCTTTCTTT
CASSGRGGTEAFF
>TRBV7-3|NA|TRBJ2-5|NA
TGTGCCAGCAGCTTAGGGGGAGGAGTAGAGACCCAGTACTTC
CASSLGGGVETQYF
>TRBV6-6|NA|TRBJ2-6|NA
TGTGCCAGCCTCCCTCAGGACTCGGGGGCCAACGTCCTGACTTTC
CASLPQDSGANVLTF
>TRBV10-3|NA|TRBJ2-4|TRBD2
TGTGCCATCAGCCCAGACGGTGGGAGGGCCTTAGCCAAAAACATTCAGTACTTC
CAISPDGGRALAKNIQYF
>TRBV6-6|NA|TRBJ2-7|TRBD2
TGTGCCAGCAGTCGAGCACTAGCGGACCCCTCCTACGAGCAGTACTTC
CASSRALADPSYEQYF
>TRBV4-3|NA|TRBJ2-1|TRBD2
TGCGCCAGCAGCTTGCAGGCGATCGGGACTAGCAGAGACAATGAGCAGTTCTTC
CASSLQAIGTSRDNEQFF
>TRBV24-1|NA|TRBJ2-5|TRBD1
TGTGCCACCAGTCCCCGGGACAGAAATCAAGAGACCCAGTACTTC
CATSPRDRNQETQYF
>TRBV25-1|NA|TRBJ2-2|TRBD1
TGTGCCACCAAGGACAGGACCTTCACCGGGGAGCTGTTTTTT
CATKDRTFTGELFF
>TRBV7-2|NA|TRBJ2-3|TRBD2
TGTGCCAGCAGCCCTCCGGGCGGGGGAACAGATACGCAGTATTTT
CASSPPGGGTDTQYF
>TRBV9|NA|TRBJ1-5|NA
TGTGCCAGCAGCGAGGGAGCGGGGGGGCGCAATCAGCCCCAGCATTTT
CASSEGAGGRNQPQHF
>TRBV5-6|NA|TRBJ2-5|TRBD1
TGTGCCTCAGGACAGGCTGGGACCCAGTACTTC
CASGQAGTQYF
>TRBV24-1|NA|TRBJ1-5|TRBD1
TGTGCCACCAGTGACGTGGGGAGGGGACAGGGTTACAATCAGCCCCAGCATTTT
CATSDVGRGQGYNQPQHF
>TRBV10-1|NA|TRBJ1-3|NA
TGCGCCAGCAGCGAAAGTGACTGCTACTCTGGAAACACCATATATTTT
CASSESDCYSGNTIYF
>TRBV28|NA|TRBJ2-5|NA
TGTGCCAGCAGCCCTCAGCGGGCAGGAGAAGAGACCCAGTACTTC
CASSPQRAGEETQYF
>TRBV6-5|NA|TRBJ1-2|TRBD1
TGTGCCAGCAACCGGGACAGGGGGTATGGCTACACCTTC
CASNRDRGYGYTF
>TRBV10-1|NA|TRBJ1-2|TRBD1
TGCGCCAGCCCCCCCCGGGACAGGGGAGATTATGGCTACACCTTC
CASPPRDRGDYGYTF
>TRBV30|NA|TRBJ2-1|NA
TGTGCCTGGAGTGTTTATAAGTATAGTGAGCAGTTCTTC
CAWSVYKYSEQFF
>TRBV7-9|NA|TRBJ1-1|NA
TGTGCCAGCAGCTTATTAGAAAACCCGAAGACTGAAGCTTTCTTT
CASSLLENPKTEAFF
>TRBV2|NA|TRBJ2-2|TRBD2
TGTGCCAGCAGTCGACTAGCGGGTTGGACCGGGGAGCTGTTTTTT
CASSRLAGWTGELFF
>TRBV5-1|NA|TRBJ2-5|NA
TGCGCCAGCAGCTTGAGGGCAGGGGACGGGGAGGAGACCCAGTACTTC
CASSLRAGDGEETQYF
>TRBV2|NA|TRBJ2-7|TRBD1
TGTGCCAGCAGTGTGGGACAGGGGGGCTACGAGCAGTACTTC
CASSVGQGGYEQYF
>TRBV2|NA|TRBJ2-6|NA
TGTGCCAGCATTCGGAGCTCTGGGGCCAACGTCCTGACTTTC
CASIRSSGANVLTF
>TRBV28|NA|TRBJ1-4|TRBD1
TGTGCCAGCAGTTTGCCCATGACAGGGCCGGAAAAACTGTTTTTT
CASSLPMTGPEKLFF
>TRBV16|NA|TRBJ1-2|NA
TGTGCCAGCAGCCAATACCCCAGCTATGGCTACACCTTC
CASSQYPSYGYTF
>TRBV6-2/TRBV6-3|NA|TRBJ2-1|TRBD1
TGTGCCAGCAGTTACCCAAAGACAGGGTCGATGACCAATGAGCAGTTCTTC
CASSYPKTGSMTNEQFF
>TRBV30|NA|TRBJ1-2|TRBD1
TGTGCCTGTACCCGGACAGGACATACCAACTATGGCTACACCTTC
CACTRTGHTNYGYTF
>TRBV9|once|TRBJ1-5|NA
TGTGCCAGCAGCGCGGAGCCGTATGCAGAGCCCCAGCATTTT
CASSAEPYAEPQHF
>TRBV9|NA|TRBJ2-2|NA
TGTGCCAGCAGCCTCCCCGCCAATGGGCACACCGGGGAGCTGTTTTTT
CASSLPANGHTGELFF
>TRBV10-3|NA|TRBJ1-1|NA
TGTGCCACGAGAACACCGACAGTGAACACTGAAGCTTTCTTT
CATRTPTVNTEAFF
>TRBV5-4|NA|TRBJ1-2|NA
TGTGCCAGCAGTTTTGGACAGAGGATTGAGAGCTACACCTTC
CASSFGQRIESYTF
>TRBV7-9|NA|TRBJ1-2|NA
TGTGCCAGCAGCTTGGGCAGAAACTATGGCTACACCTTC
CASSLGRNYGYTF